Shown below are 12 T cell receptor beta chains from a single sample sequenced in a study of T-cell memory formation after mild COVID-19. From the 5' RACE reads, TCRdb called clonotypes with MiXCR, one entry per CDR3 protein. The sample has 410,000 or so distinct CDR3 sequences; roughly a quarter are singletons. The sample was PBMCs or a T cell subset sorted from them (not recorded which). These receptors were obtained from an adult woman who had mild COVID-19 (a few samples of this study predate the infection). Cell type and time point are not known.

V is TRBV5-1 and J is TRBJ2-5; D is undetermined. Looked up from germline, CDR1 is SGHRS and CDR2 is YFSETQ. Trimming removed 4 bases at V and 0 bases at J, with 10 bases between. This CDR3 region has 14 residues. For the CDR3, the DNA is TGCGCCAGCAGCCCGGGTGCGGACCAAGAGACCCAGTACTTC. Translation gives CASSPGADQETQYF.

The V call is TRBV11-3, the J call TRBJ2-1; TRBD2 matches at 8 bases. After removal of 3 bases from V and 5 bases from J, the junction contained 12 bases not matched to a gene. CDR1 is SGHNT and CDR2 is YENEEA in the germline V gene. The CDR3 sequence is 17 residues long. The CDR3 bases are TGTGCCAGCAGCTTCTTGTTAGCGGGGAAGTTGAACAATGAGCAGTTCTTC. Its protein is CASSFLLAGKLNNEQFF.

This clonotype showed up just a few times. This chain links TRBV6-7 with TRBJ2-2, with D perhaps matching TRBD1 (6 bases). TRBV6-7 is labeled an ORF, and its function is uncertain. V was clipped by 4 bases and J by 1 base, with 13 bases between them. CDR3 length: 16 residues. The CDR3 DNA is TGTGCCAGCAGTTCAGGACCGGGACAGAACACCGGGGAGCTGTTTTTT. This gives the protein CASSSGPGQNTGELFF.

This clonotype has a count of ten or more. The chain is built from TRBV20-1 and TRBJ1-2; the D gene is possibly TRBD1 (6 bases). V shed 0 bases and J shed 4 bases, with 9 bases lying between them. Per germline, CDR1 DFQATT and CDR2 SNEGSKA (reference sequence). The length of the CDR3 is 13 residues. CDR3 residues: CSARDPRGYGYTF. The CDR3 DNA is TGCAGTGCTAGAGATCCCAGGGGCTATGGCTACACCTTC.

The rearrangement uses TRBV11-3 and TRBJ2-2, with 10 bases aligning to TRBD2. V dropped 5 bases and J dropped 4; count of bases not matched to a gene: 7. CDR1 is SGHNT and CDR2 is YENEEA in the germline V gene. The CDR3 is 16 residues long. CDR3 loop: CASSPSGGISTGELFF. CDR3 DNA: TGTGCCAGCAGCCCTAGCGGGGGCATTAGCACCGGGGAGCTGTTTTTT. Full variable domain (outside the CDR3, taken from reference TRBV11-3 and TRBJ2-2): EAGVVQSPRYKIIEKKQPVAFWCNPISGHNTLYWYLQNLGQGPELLIRYENEEAVDDSQLPKDRFSAERLKGVDSTLKIQPAELGDSAVYLCASSPSGGISTGELFFGEGSRLTVL.

The rearrangement uses TRBV25-1 and TRBJ2-2; 9 bases line up with TRBD2. CDR1 MGHDK and CDR2 SYGVNS come from the germline V gene. V lost 5 bases, J lost 4 bases, and 2 bases stayed unmatched. The CDR3 runs to 14 residues. CDR3 sequence reads: CASSSGGFTGELFF. Here the CDR3 DNA reads TGTGCCAGCAGTAGCGGGGGGTTCACCGGGGAGCTGTTTTTT.

This clonotype has just a few counts. V and J are TRBV24-1 and TRBJ2-1; 9 bases fit TRBD2. Trimming took 9 bases from V and 2 from J; bases not matched to a gene: 7. From germline, CDR1 is KGHDR and CDR2 SFDVKD. The CDR3 consists of 15 residues. The DNA of the CDR3 is TGTGCCACCGGATCAGGCGGGGGGGCCTACAATGAGCAGTTCTTC. Translation gives CATGSGGGAYNEQFF.

This clonotype was observed a handful of times. The chain links TRBV30 to TRBJ2-3; D possibly corresponds to TRBD2 (6 bases). The V gene lost 8 bases and the J gene lost 1 base, with 19 bases spanning the gap. The CDR3 spans 15 residues. The germline gives CDR1 GTSNPN, CDR2 SVGIG (reference sequence). Here the CDR3 DNA reads TGTGCCGCCTCGCGGGGTAGCGGACGCACAGATACGCAGTATTTT. This sequence encodes CAASRGSGRTDTQYF.

This clonotype was observed a few times. The rearrangement uses TRBV11-1 and TRBJ2-2; 9 positions agree with TRBD2. J lost 6 bases, V lost 10 bases, and 18 bases had no gene match. This CDR3 is built from 17 residues. Germline assignment: CDR1 SGHAT and CDR2 FQDESV (reference sequence). CDR3: CATSERRTSVLSGELFF. The CDR3 DNA reads TGTGCCACCTCGGAACGAAGGACTAGCGTTTTGTCCGGGGAGCTGTTTTTT.

This chain joins TRBV29-1 and TRBJ1-2; unclear D gene. The CDR3 runs 11 residues. V gave up 7 bases and J gave up 8 bases, with 14 bases separating them. Germline V gene lookup returns CDR1 SQVTM and CDR2 ANQGSEA. The CDR3 reads CSGGSPKGYTF. CDR3 coding DNA: TGCAGCGGTGGCAGCCCTAAGGGCTACACCTTC.

This clonotype has more than one count but fewer than ten. V and J are TRBV11-2 and TRBJ2-2, with 10 bases aligning to TRBD2. Germline trimming cut 4 bases from V and 5 bases from J; bases unmatched to any gene: 10. CDR3 length equals 17 residues. Per germline, CDR1 SGHAT and CDR2 FQNNGV. CDR3 sequence: CASSSHQPSGRTGELFF. In nucleotides, the CDR3 is TGTGCCAGCAGCTCGCATCAGCCTAGCGGGAGAACCGGGGAGCTGTTTTTT. Complete variable domain (other parts from reference TRBV11-2 and TRBJ2-2): EAGVAQSPRYKIIEKRQSVAFWCNPISGHATLYWYQQILGQGPKLLIQFQNNGVVDDSQLPKDRFSAERLKGVDSTLKIQPAKLEDSAVYLCASSSHQPSGRTGELFFGEGSRLTVL.

V usage is TRBV20-1 and J usage is TRBJ1-2; D gene unclear. Trimming cost V 1 base and J 8 bases, with 14 bases left between them. The germline V gene has CDR1 DFQATT and CDR2 SNEGSKA (reference sequence). The CDR3 extends over 13 amino acids. The CDR3 coding sequence is TGCAGTGCTAGAGTAGGGCCTCGGCGGGGCTACACCTTC. Encoded protein: CSARVGPRRGYTF.